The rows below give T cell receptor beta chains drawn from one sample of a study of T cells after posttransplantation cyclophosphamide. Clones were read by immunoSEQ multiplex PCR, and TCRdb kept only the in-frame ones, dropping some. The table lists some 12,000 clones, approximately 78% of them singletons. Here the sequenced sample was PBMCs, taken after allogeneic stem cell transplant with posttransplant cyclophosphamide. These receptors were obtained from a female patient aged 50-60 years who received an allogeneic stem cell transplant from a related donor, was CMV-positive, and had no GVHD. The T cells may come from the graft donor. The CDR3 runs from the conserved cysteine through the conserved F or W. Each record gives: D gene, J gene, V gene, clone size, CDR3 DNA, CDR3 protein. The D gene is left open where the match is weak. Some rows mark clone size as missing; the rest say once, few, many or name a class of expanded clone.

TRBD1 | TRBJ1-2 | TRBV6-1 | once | TGTGCCAGCAGTGACAGGGGGCGTAGGGGATCTGGCTACACCTTC | CASSDRGRRGSGYTF
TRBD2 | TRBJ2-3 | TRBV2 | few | TGTGCCAGCGAACTAGCGGGGGGGAGCACAGATACGCAGTATTTT | CASELAGGSTDTQYF
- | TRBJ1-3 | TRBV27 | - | TGTGCCAGCAGGTCAGGCTTCCACTCTGGAAACACCATATATTTT | CASRSGFHSGNTIYF
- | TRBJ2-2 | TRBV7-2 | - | TGTGCCAGCAGCTTATATCAGCCCGGGGAGCCGTTTTTT | CASSLYQPGEPFF
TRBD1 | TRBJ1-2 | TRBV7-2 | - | TGTGCCAGCAGCTTAGGAACCGCCGGGACAGGGGGGGTGGTCACCTTC | CASSLGTAGTGGVVTF
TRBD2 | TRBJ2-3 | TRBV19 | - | TGTGCCAGTAAGGAGCGGGGAGCTAGCACAGATACGCAGTATTTT | CASKERGASTDTQYF
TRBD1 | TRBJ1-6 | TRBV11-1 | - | TGTGCCAGCAGCCAGGACAGGGGGAAGAATTCACCCCTCCACTTT | CASSQDRGKNSPLHF
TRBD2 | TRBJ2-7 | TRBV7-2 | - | TGTGCCAGCAGCTTAGGTCCTAGCGGGGGGGGATACGAGCAGTACTTC | CASSLGPSGGGYEQYF
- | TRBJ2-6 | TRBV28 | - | TGTGCCAGCGTGAGGAGCTCTGGGGCCAACGTCCTGACTTTC | CASVRSSGANVLTF
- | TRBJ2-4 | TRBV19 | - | TGTGCCAGTAGTACCCCAGGGGCTCTAGCCAAAAACATTCAGTACTTC | CASSTPGALAKNIQYF
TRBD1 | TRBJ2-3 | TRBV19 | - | TGTGCCAGTAGTACTATTGGACAGGGCGGGACAGATACGCAGTATTTT | CASSTIGQGGTDTQYF
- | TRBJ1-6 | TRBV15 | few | TGTGCCACCAGCATGAAAGGGGTCAATTCACCCCTCCACTTT | CATSMKGVNSPLHF
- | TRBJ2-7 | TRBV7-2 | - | TGTGCCAGCAGTAATACAGGGAACGAGCAGTACTTC | CASSNTGNEQYF
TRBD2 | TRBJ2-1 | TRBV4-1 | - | TGCGCCAGCAGCCAAGAGACTAGCGGGGGGCGAGGTGAGCAGTTCTTC | CASSQETSGGRGEQFF
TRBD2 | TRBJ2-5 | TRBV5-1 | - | TGCGCCAGCAGCTTGGCAGTGGCGGGGGGGGCCCAAGAGACCCAGTACTTC | CASSLAVAGGAQETQYF
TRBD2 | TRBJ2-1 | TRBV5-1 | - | TGCGCCAGCAGCTTGAGACTAGCAGGCTCCTACAATGAGCAGTTCTTC | CASSLRLAGSYNEQFF
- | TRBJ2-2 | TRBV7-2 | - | TGTGCCAGCAGCTCACGGGGTCCGGGTACCGGGGAGCTGTTTTTT | CASSSRGPGTGELFF
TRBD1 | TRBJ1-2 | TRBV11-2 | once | TGTGCCAGCAGCGTCGACAGGGGTCGGGGCTACACCTTC | CASSVDRGRGYTF
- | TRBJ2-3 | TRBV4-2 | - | TGTGCCAGCAGCCAAGTAGGGACTTCCAGCTGGGATACGCAGTATTTT | CASSQVGTSSWDTQYF
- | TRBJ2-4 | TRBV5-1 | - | TGCGCCAGCAGCTTGGAGAGCCAGCGGAGAAACATTCAGTACTTC | CASSLESQRRNIQYF
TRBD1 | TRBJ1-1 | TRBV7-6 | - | TGTGCCAGCAGCCTCACAGGGGGGCGGCTCACTGAAGCTTTCTTT | CASSLTGGRLTEAFF
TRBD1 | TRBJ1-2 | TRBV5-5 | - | TGTGCCAGCAGCTCGAACCGAGGACAGGGGGCGGGGGGCTACACCTTC | CASSSNRGQGAGGYTF
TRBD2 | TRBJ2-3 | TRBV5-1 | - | TGCGCCAGCAGCTTGGCCACCGTAGTCGGCGGGGGGGCAGATACGCAGTATTTT | CASSLATVVGGGADTQYF
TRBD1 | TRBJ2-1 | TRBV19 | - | TGTGCCAGTACCTACACAGGGGGGAATGAGCAGTTCTTC | CASTYTGGNEQFF
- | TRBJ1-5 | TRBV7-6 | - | TGTGCCAGCAGCTTAGCGCGCAGGACAAACACGTATAGCAATCAGCCCCAGCATTTT | CASSLARRTNTYSNQPQHF